These 30 T cell receptor beta chains were sequenced from one sample in a study of shared clonotypes between healthy human individuals. The naive CD8 fraction comprised CD45RO-negative cells positively selected for CCR7 and excluded terminally differentiated effector memory CD45RA+ cells. TCRdb's table, derived via immunoSEQ multiplex PCR, lists solely in-frame clones and lacks some. The sample carries about 2.2 million clones, around 93% recorded once. Sequencing was carried out using naive CD8+ T cells from PBMCs. Every receptor here comes from a man in his late teens or twenties in good health. Some clones in this sample may be carry-over from other donors' samples.

This chain connects TRBV2 to TRBJ2-7; the D gene is possibly TRBD2 (7 bases). Trimming left V 6 bases short and J 5 bases short, with 14 bases between. Germline V gene data show CDR1 as SNHLY and CDR2 as FYNNEI. There are 13 residues in the CDR3. This chain's CDR3 is CASRPRGGHEQYF. CDR3 nucleotides: TGTGCCAGCAGACCGAGGGGGGGACACGAGCAGTACTTC.

The gene calls are TRBV28 and TRBJ2-1; possible D gene TRBD1, 6 bases. Trimming pared 3 bases from V and 0 bases from J, leaving 12 bases between. Germline V lookup: CDR1 MDHEN, CDR2 SYDVKM. The CDR3 covers 16 residues. The CDR3: CASSFTGLISYNEQFF. The CDR3 region has the DNA TGTGCCAGCAGTTTCACAGGGCTTATCTCCTACAATGAGCAGTTCTTC.

V is TRBV28 and J is TRBJ1-1; possible D gene TRBD1, 5 bases. V gave up 1 base and J gave up 3 bases, with 15 bases separating them. The CDR3 runs to 16 residues. Germline V gives CDR1 MDHEN, CDR2 SYDVKM. The CDR3 loop reads CASSLLGGERDTEAFF. DNA of the CDR3: TGTGCCAGCAGTTTATTGGGGGGGGAGAGGGACACTGAAGCTTTCTTT.

A word on this clone: This sample also contains other DNA sequences that code for the same CDR3. J is TRBJ1-1 and V is TRBV19, with 7 bases matching TRBD1. The CDR3 consists of 14 residues. Germline lookup yields CDR1 LNHDA and CDR2 SQIVND (reference sequence). Trimming cost V 4 bases and J 2 bases; bases outside gene matches: 4. The CDR3 sequence: CASSTGTANTEAFF. The CDR3 region has the DNA TGTGCCAGTAGTACCGGGACAGCTAACACTGAAGCTTTCTTT. The full variable domain, its missing parts supplied by reference TRBV19 and TRBJ1-1, is DGGITQSPKYLFRKEGQNVTLSCEQNLNHDAMYWYRQDPGQGLRLIYYSQIVNDFQKGDIAEGYSVSREKKESFPLTVTSAQKNPTAFYLCASSTGTANTEAFFGQGTRLTVV.

The chain employs TRBV28 and TRBJ2-5; D perhaps matches TRBD2 (6 bases). The CDR3 runs to 14 residues. CDR1 and CDR2 from the germline V gene are MDHEN and SYDVKM. V shed 6 bases and J shed 5 bases, with 16 bases lying between them. CDR3 sequence: CASSPPGGSETQYF. In DNA form, the CDR3 reads TGTGCCAGCAGCCCTCCCGGGGGTAGTGAGACCCAGTACTTC.

The chain carries TRBV19 and TRBJ2-5; no firm D call. Trimming took 6 bases from V and 2 from J, leaving 13 bases between them. The CDR3 contains 14 residues. Germline V gene lookup returns CDR1 LNHDA and CDR2 SQIVND (reference sequence). CDR3 nucleotides: TGTGCCAGTAGCTATAGCCGTCCGCAAGAGACCCAGTACTTC. The encoded protein is CASSYSRPQETQYF. Together with reference TRBV19 and TRBJ2-5, the CDR3 gives the full variable domain: DGGITQSPKYLFRKEGQNVTLSCEQNLNHDAMYWYRQDPGQGLRLIYYSQIVNDFQKGDIAEGYSVSREKKESFPLTVTSAQKNPTAFYLCASSYSRPQETQYFGPGTRLLVL.

The CDR3 is CATSRVVRDGYGYTF. CDR3 nucleotide sequence: TGTGCCACCAGCAGAGTAGTGCGGGACGGCTATGGCTACACCTTC. V is TRBV15 and J is TRBJ1-2; TRBD1 is a possible D gene (5 bases). The germline gives CDR1 LNHNV, CDR2 YYDKDF (reference sequence). The CDR3 runs to 15 residues. The V gene lost 1 base and the J gene lost 4 bases, with 13 bases spanning the gap.

The chain links TRBV16 to TRBJ2-3, with TRBD1 matching over 7 bases. This CDR3 contains 17 residues. Germline lookup yields CDR1 KGHSY and CDR2 FQNENV. With V trimmed by 4 bases and J by 4 bases, 14 bases remained unmatched. The CDR3 loop is CASSPTNRGMKADTQYF. CDR3 DNA sequence: TGTGCCAGCAGCCCCACGAACAGGGGAATGAAGGCAGATACGCAGTATTTT.

The rearrangement joins TRBV15 to TRBJ1-3; perhaps TRBD1 as D (5 bases). Per the germline V gene, CDR1 is LNHNV and CDR2 is YYDKDF (reference sequence). The CDR3 totals 17 residues. V was cut by 0 bases and J by 0 bases, with 12 bases left in between. For the CDR3, the DNA is TGTGCCACCAGCAGAGATATCGAGGGGCGCTCTGGAAACACCATATATTTT. Its protein product is CATSRDIEGRSGNTIYF.

V and J are TRBV19 and TRBJ2-1, with 12 bases lining up with TRBD2. Germline assignment: CDR1 LNHDA and CDR2 SQIVND (reference sequence). The CDR3 has 15 amino acids. Trimming cost V 7 bases and J 6 bases; bases outside gene matches: 7. The CDR3 region has the DNA TGTGCCAGTACAAAACTAGCGGGAGGCGGCAATGAGCAGTTCTTC. Translated, it gives CASTKLAGGGNEQFF.

The chain is built from TRBV7-6 and TRBJ2-2, with D possibly being TRBD2 (6 bases). V dropped 1 base and J dropped 0 bases, with 12 bases sitting between them. The CDR3 extends over 17 amino acids. Looked up from germline, CDR1 is SGHVS and CDR2 is FNYEAQ. CDR3 nucleotide sequence: TGTGCCAGCAGCTTAGGGCTAGCGATCGCGAACACCGGGGAGCTGTTTTTT. Translation: CASSLGLAIANTGELFF.

This clone turned up a few times. The chain employs TRBV29-1 and TRBJ2-7; TRBD1 might be the D (5 bases). The CDR3 is made up of 13 amino acids. CDR1 and CDR2 from the germline V gene are SQVTM and ANQGSEA. V was shortened by 7 bases and J by 1 base, with 14 bases between the two germline ends. CDR3 bases: TGCAGCGCTCAGACAGCGTTATCCTACGAGCAGTACTTC. It encodes CSAQTALSYEQYF.

The chain is built from TRBV7-9 and TRBJ1-4; D remains ambiguous. Trimming took 3 bases from V and 8 from J, leaving 7 bases between them. CDR1 is SEHNR, CDR2 FQNEAQ, per germline (reference sequence). This CDR3 is 12 amino acids long. The chain's CDR3 is CASSLTQEKLFF. The CDR3 DNA is TGTGCCAGCAGCTTGACACAGGAAAAACTGTTTTTT.

The chain's CDR3 is CASSPKGAWETQYF. The CDR3 DNA is TGTGCCAGCAGCCCCAAGGGGGCCTGGGAGACCCAGTACTTC. V gene TRBV9 combines with J gene TRBJ2-5; 7 bases are a match to TRBD1. CDR3 length: 14 residues. V shed 4 bases and J 5 bases; nucleotides not matched to a gene: 8. CDR1 SGDLS and CDR2 YYNGEE come from the germline V gene.

With respect to this clone: This same CDR3 is encoded by further DNA sequences in the sample. The chain couples TRBV27 to TRBJ2-7; D gene unclear. V lost 3 bases and J 1 base, leaving 7 bases between the germline ends. Germline V gene sequence: CDR1 MNHEY, CDR2 SMNVEV (reference sequence). This CDR3 region has 13 residues. The CDR3 DNA follows: TGTGCCAGCAGTTTGGTGCAGTCCTACGAGCAGTACTTC. It codes for CASSLVQSYEQYF.

The chain couples TRBV27 to TRBJ2-3; possibly TRBD1 for D (6 bases). Germline CDR1 reads MNHEY; CDR2 reads SMNVEV (reference sequence). V gave up 3 bases and J gave up 0 bases, with 13 bases separating them. The CDR3 length is 16 residues. CDR3 in DNA: TGTGCCAGCAGTTTTCAGGGGCCTTTGAGCACAGATACGCAGTATTTT. Encoded protein: CASSFQGPLSTDTQYF.

The chain combines TRBV30 with TRBJ1-2; D not certain. CDR3 size: 12 residues. Trimming took 2 bases from V and 4 from J, leaving 8 bases between them. Germline V CDR1 and CDR2: GTSNPN, SVGIG (reference sequence). Here the CDR3 reads CAWSLLGYGYTF. The CDR3 coding sequence is TGTGCCTGGAGTCTATTGGGCTATGGCTACACCTTC.

The CDR3 nucleotides are TGTGCCAGTAGTATAGTACTTGGGACCTACGAGCAGTACTTC. Protein product: CASSIVLGTYEQYF. The chain combines TRBV19 with TRBJ2-7; no definite D call. The CDR3 is made up of 14 amino acids. V was clipped by 1 base and J by 2 bases, with 9 bases between them. Germline CDR1 reads LNHDA; CDR2 reads SQIVND (reference sequence).

A word on this clone: Other DNA sequences in the same sample also yield this CDR3. This rearrangement joins TRBV19 to TRBJ2-7; 10 nucleotides align to TRBD2. The length of the CDR3 is 15 residues. V shed 3 bases and J 3 bases; nucleotides not matched to a gene: 5. Per the germline V gene, CDR1 is LNHDA and CDR2 is SQIVND (reference sequence). Here the CDR3 DNA reads TGTGCCAGTAGTATTTCTAGCGGGAGAATCTACGAGCAGTACTTC. Its translation: CASSISSGRIYEQYF.

The chain combines TRBV5-8 with TRBJ1-5, with D unclear. V lost 0 bases and J 1 base, leaving 8 bases between the germline ends. Per germline, CDR1 SGHTS and CDR2 YDEGEE. The CDR3 totals 15 residues. The CDR3 region is CASSLGFGSNQPQHF. CDR3 coding DNA: TGTGCCAGCAGCTTGGGATTCGGCAGCAATCAGCCCCAGCATTTT.

The genes are TRBV28 and TRBJ2-5; the D gene is possibly TRBD2 (6 bases). The CDR3 runs 14 residues. Germline V gene data show CDR1 as MDHEN and CDR2 as SYDVKM. V was clipped by 7 bases and J by 5 bases, with 17 bases between them. CDR3 amino acids: CASTRAYGGETQYF. The CDR3 coding sequence is TGTGCCAGCACCCGGGCCTATGGAGGGGAGACCCAGTACTTC.

The chain has TRBV10-3 and TRBJ2-1; 11 bases match TRBD1. The trim removed 1 base at V and 13 bases at J, leaving 12 bases unmatched. The CDR3 runs to 16 residues. The germline V gene encodes CDR1 ENHRY and CDR2 SYGVKD. CDR3 protein: CAISELGQGVAALQFF. Here the CDR3 DNA reads TGTGCCATCAGTGAGTTGGGACAGGGGGTCGCGGCCCTACAGTTCTTC.

The chain employs TRBV9 and TRBJ2-2; D remains ambiguous. Germline CDR1 reads SGDLS; CDR2 reads YYNGEE. Trimming left V 0 bases short and J 1 base short, with 7 bases between. The CDR3 totals 15 residues. CDR3 amino acids: CASSVAAGNTGELFF. CDR3 DNA sequence: TGTGCCAGCAGCGTAGCGGCAGGGAACACCGGGGAGCTGTTTTTT.

This clone was seen only a few times. The chain's CDR3 is CASSPQGNEKLFF. The CDR3 coding sequence is TGTGCCAGCAGCCCGCAGGGAAATGAAAAACTGTTTTTT. J is TRBJ1-4 and V is TRBV27, with TRBD1 as a possible D gene (5 bases). The CDR3 extends over 13 amino acids. Trimming left V 6 bases short and J 5 bases short, with 10 bases between. Germline lookup yields CDR1 MNHEY and CDR2 SMNVEV (reference sequence).

This clone showed up just once. The chain carries TRBV28 and TRBJ1-1; 8 bases fit TRBD1. The CDR3 spans 16 residues. After removal of 4 bases from V and 3 bases from J, the junction contained 10 bases not matched to a gene. Germline loops: CDR1 MDHEN, CDR2 SYDVKM. The CDR3 DNA reads TGTGCCAGCAGTTCACTCCAGGGGGCGGTGGACACTGAAGCTTTCTTT. Residues: CASSSLQGAVDTEAFF.

The chain links TRBV11-2 to TRBJ2-1; 9 nucleotides agree with TRBD2. Germline loops: CDR1 SGHAT, CDR2 FQNNGV. Trimming at V came to 3 bases and at J to 7 bases, leaving 10 bases not matched to a gene. The length of the CDR3 is 16 residues. As DNA, the CDR3 is TGTGCCAGCAGCTTCCGGGCGGGAGGGCCGGAGAATGAGCAGTTCTTC. Translation gives CASSFRAGGPENEQFF.

With regard to this clone: In the same sample, other DNA sequences code for this CDR3. The genes are TRBV20-1 and TRBJ2-7; D is unresolved. The CDR3 runs 11 residues. In germline, CDR1 is DFQATT, CDR2 SNEGSKA (reference sequence). With 1 base removed from V and 4 bases from J, the gap between germline ends came to 5 bases. The chain's CDR3 is CSARASYEQYF. CDR3 nucleotide sequence: TGCAGTGCTAGAGCCAGTTACGAGCAGTACTTC.

The V and J genes are TRBV7-2 and TRBJ2-1, with D perhaps given as TRBD1 or TRBD2 (6 bases each). Germline CDR1 SGHTA, CDR2 FQGNSA. This CDR3 has 15 residues. V was clipped by 4 bases and J by 4 bases, with 14 bases between them. This CDR3 is CASSSPGGGYNEQFF. The CDR3 DNA reads as TGTGCCAGCAGCTCCCCAGGAGGGGGATACAATGAGCAGTTCTTC.

The rearrangement links TRBV4-2 to TRBJ2-7, with 8 positions matching TRBD2. The CDR3 is made up of 14 amino acids. CDR1 is LGHNA, CDR2 YNFKEQ, per germline. With V trimmed by 2 bases and J by 6 bases, 6 bases remained unmatched. CDR3 in DNA: TGTGCCAGCAGCCAAACGGGACTAGAAGCCGAGCAGTACTTC. Its protein is CASSQTGLEAEQYF.

This chain connects TRBV21-1 to TRBJ2-1. TRBV21-1 is annotated as a pseudogene. The CDR3 is 13 amino acids. The CDR3 region is CASSRDGHNEQFF. DNA of the CDR3: TGTGCCAGCAGCAGGGACGGCCACAATGAGCAGTTCTTC.